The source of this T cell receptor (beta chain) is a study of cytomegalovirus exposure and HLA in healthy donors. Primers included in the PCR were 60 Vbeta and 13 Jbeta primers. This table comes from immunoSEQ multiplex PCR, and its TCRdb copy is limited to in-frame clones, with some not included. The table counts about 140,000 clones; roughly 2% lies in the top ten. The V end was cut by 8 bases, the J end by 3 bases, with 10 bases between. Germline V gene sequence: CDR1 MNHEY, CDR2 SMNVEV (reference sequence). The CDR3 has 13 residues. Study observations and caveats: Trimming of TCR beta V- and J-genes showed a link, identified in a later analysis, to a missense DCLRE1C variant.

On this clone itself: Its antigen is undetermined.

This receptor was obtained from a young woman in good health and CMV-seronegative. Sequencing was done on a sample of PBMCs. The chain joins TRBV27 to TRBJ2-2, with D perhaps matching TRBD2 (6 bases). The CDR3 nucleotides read TGTGCCAGCTTGGGGGAGGACACCGGGGAGCTGTTTTTT. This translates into CASLGEDTGELFF.